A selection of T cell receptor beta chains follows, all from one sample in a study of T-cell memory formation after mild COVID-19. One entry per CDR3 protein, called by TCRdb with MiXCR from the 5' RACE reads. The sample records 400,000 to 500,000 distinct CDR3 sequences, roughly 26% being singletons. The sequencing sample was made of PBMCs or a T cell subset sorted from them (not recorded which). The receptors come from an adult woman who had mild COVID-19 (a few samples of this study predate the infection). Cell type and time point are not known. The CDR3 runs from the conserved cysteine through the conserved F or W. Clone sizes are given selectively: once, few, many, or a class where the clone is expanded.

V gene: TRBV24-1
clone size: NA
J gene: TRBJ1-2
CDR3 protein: CATSEQGSNYGYTF

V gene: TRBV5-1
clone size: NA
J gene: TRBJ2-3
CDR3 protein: CASAGAPATDTQYF

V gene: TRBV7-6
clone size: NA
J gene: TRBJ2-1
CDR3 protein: CASSLTGLAGAFYNEQFF

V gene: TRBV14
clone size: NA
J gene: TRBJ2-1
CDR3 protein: CASQGTYNEQFF

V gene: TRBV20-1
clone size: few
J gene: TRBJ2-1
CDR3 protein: CSASDGIGGSEQFF

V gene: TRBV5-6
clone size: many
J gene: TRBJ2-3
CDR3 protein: CASSFVGTDTQYF

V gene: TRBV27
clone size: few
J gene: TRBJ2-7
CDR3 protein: CASSLSGLGVYEQYF

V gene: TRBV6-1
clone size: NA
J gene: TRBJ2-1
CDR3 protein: CASGESDNEQFF

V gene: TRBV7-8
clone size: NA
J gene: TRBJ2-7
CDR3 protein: CASSLGWSEQYF

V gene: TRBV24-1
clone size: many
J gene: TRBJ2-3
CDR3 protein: CATSDVGHTDTQYF

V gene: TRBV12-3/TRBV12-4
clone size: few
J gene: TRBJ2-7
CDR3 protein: CASSHNYFEQYF

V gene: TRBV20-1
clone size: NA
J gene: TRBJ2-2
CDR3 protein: CSARGPGVSTGELFF

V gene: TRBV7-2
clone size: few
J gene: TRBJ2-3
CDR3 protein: CASSVSGRGSTDTQYF

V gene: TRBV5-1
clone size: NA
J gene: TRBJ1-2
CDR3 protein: CASSLEGTGRRYTF

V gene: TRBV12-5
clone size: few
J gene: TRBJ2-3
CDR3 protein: CASAQSSSDTQYF

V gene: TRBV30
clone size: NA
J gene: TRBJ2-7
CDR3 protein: CAMKWVAGAYEQYF

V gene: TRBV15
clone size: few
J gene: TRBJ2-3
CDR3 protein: CATSREGGTTQYF

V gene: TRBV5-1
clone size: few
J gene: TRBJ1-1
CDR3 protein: CASSLSGVSNTEAFF

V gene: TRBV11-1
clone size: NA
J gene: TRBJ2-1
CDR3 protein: CASSFQRYNEQFF

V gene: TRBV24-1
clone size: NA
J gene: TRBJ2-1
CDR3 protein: CATSDFSGRQGADNEQFF

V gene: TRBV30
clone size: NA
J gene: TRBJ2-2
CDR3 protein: CAWSRPGQSIQGTGELFF

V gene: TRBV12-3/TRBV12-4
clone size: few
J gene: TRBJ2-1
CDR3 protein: CASTTGLGSDEQFF

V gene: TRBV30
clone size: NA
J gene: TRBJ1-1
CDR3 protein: CAWSRDNTEAFF

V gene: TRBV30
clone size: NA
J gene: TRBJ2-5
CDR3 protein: CAWTLGLAGVQETQYF

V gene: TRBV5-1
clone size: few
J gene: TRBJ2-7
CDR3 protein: CASSFDRREQYF

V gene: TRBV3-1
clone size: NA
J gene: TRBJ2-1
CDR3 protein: CASSLLLAGGSSNEQFF

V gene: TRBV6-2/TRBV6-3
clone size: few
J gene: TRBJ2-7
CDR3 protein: CASSYRRQGYEQYF

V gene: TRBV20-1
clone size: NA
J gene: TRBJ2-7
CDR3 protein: CSAIPDSYEQYF

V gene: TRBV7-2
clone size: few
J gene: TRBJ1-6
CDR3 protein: CASSSGPDNSPLHF

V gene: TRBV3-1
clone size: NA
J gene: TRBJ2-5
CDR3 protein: CASSQVLIAPYQETQYF

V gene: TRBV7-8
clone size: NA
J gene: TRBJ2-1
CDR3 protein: CASSLPRRGGEQFF

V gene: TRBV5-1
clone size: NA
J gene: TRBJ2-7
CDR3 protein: CASSLGQGDGYEQYF

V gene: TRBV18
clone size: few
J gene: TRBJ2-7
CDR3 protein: CASSLTGDEQYF

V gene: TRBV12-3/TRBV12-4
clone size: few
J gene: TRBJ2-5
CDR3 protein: CASSFMPEATQETQYF

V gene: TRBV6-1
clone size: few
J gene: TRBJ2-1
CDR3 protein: CASSEARLKGVFF

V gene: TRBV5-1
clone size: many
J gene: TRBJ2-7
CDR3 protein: CASSQVLTGREQYF

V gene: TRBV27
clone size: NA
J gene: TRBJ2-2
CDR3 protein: CASSLSGGFTGELFF

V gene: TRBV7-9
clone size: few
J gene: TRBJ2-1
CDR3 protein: CASVWEAGPYNEQFF

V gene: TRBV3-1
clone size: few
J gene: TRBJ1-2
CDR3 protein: CASSTPTGRYGYTF

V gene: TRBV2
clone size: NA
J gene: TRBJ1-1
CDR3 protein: CASSERTVNTEAFF

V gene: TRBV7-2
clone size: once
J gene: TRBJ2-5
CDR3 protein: CASSLTSGREETQYF

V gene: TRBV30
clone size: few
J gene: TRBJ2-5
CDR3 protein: CAWNYGGRDQETQYF

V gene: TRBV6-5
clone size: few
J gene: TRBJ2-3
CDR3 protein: CASSPVAASVFTDTQYF

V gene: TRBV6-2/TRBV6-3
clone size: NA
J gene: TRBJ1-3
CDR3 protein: CAAGDRNSGNTIYF

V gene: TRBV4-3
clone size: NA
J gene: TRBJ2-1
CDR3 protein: CASSQMNRDRGYNEQFF

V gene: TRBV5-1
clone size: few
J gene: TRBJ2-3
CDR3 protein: CASSLHGSGTDTQYF